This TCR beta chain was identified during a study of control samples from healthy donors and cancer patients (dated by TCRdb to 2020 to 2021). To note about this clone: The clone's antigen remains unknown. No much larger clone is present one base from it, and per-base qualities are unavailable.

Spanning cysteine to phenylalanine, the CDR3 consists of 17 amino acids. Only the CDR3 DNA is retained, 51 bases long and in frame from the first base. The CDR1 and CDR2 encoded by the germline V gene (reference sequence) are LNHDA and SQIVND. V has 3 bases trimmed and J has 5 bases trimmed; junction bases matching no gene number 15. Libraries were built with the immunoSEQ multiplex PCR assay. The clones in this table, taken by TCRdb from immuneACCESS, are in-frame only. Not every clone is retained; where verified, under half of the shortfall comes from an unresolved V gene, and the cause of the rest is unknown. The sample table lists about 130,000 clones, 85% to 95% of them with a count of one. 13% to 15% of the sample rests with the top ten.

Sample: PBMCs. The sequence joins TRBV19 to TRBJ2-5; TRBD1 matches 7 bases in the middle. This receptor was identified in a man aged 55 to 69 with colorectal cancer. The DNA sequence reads TGTGCCAGTAGTATGGATACCGGGACAGCTGGATGGGAGACCCAGTACTTC. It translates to CASSMDTGTAGWETQYF.